The clone carrying this T cell receptor beta chain turned up a few times. This specimen comes from a study of T-cell memory formation after mild COVID-19. The CDR3 is made up of 13 amino acids. The V segment lost 3 bases and the J segment 9 bases; nucleotides outside the gene matches: 3. Germline CDR1 reads LGHNA; CDR2 reads YSLEER. TCRdb itself ran the 5' RACE reads through MiXCR, one entry per CDR3 protein. The sample shows 400,000 to 550,000 distinct CDR3 sequences, roughly 25% of them seen only once. The genes are TRBV4-3 and TRBJ2-1; the match to TRBD1 covers 9 bases. The sequenced material came from PBMCs or a T cell subset sorted from them (not recorded which). The source of this sequence is an adult woman who had mild COVID-19 (a few samples of this study predate the infection). Cell type and time point are not known. The CDR3 here is CASSQDRGAEQFF. The CDR3 DNA is TGCGCCAGCAGCCAGGACAGGGGAGCTGAGCAGTTCTTC.